The 18 T cell receptor beta chains below come from one sample, sequenced in a study of T cells in Graves' hyperthyroidism and ophthalmopathy (dated by TCRdb to about 2019). The library was prepared using multiplex PCR. Sequencing was carried out with an Illumina HiSeq 2000. The TCR beta CDR3 regions were amplified from the RNA transcripts. A first-round RT-PCR of the TCR CDR3 used the HTBI primer set with the Qiagen OneStep RT-PCR kit. The public reads were reanalyzed by TCRdb: fastp trimming at Q25, MiXCR alignment, in-frame beta chains only. Records with the same CDR3 protein are collapsed into one entry carrying the most frequent genes and DNA. This sample comprises hundreds of thousands of distinct CDR3 sequences, roughly 14% of them detected only once. The ten most abundant clones make up around 12% of the sample. The specimen was blood. Receptors originate from a woman in her fifties or sixties with Graves' ophthalmopathy.

The V and J genes are TRBV7-2 and TRBJ2-5; 8 nucleotides align to TRBD1. The CDR3 spans 14 residues. V trimming: 2 bases; J trimming: 7 bases; junction bases outside the gene matches: 6. Germline V lookup: CDR1 SGHTA, CDR2 FQGNSA. The CDR3 is CASSLPGQGVTQYF. Here the CDR3 DNA reads TGTGCCAGCAGCTTACCCGGACAGGGTGTGACCCAGTACTTC.

This clonotype occurred many times. The CDR3 protein is CASSLGLAGNTGELFF. Here the CDR3 DNA reads TGTGCCAGCAGTTTGGGACTAGCGGGGAACACCGGGGAGCTGTTTTTT. This sequence joins TRBV12-3 or TRBV12-4 and TRBJ2-2, with 12 bases matching TRBD2. The junction had 0 bases not matched to a gene; V was cut back by 3 bases and J by 1 base. CDR3 length: 16 residues.

The chain recombines TRBV5-1 with TRBJ2-7; TRBD2 matches 7 bases. CDR1 is SGHRS, CDR2 YFSETQ, per germline. The CDR3 has 15 residues. The V and J ends lost 5 bases and 1 base, in that order; junction bases with no gene match: 9. Written as DNA, the CDR3 is TGCGCCAGCAGAGAGGCGGGAGCGGGATCCTACGAGCAGTACTTC. Protein: CASREAGAGSYEQYF.

This clonotype was found many times. The chain recombines TRBV2 with TRBJ2-6; tentatively, D is TRBD1 (5 bases). Trimming took 7 bases from V and 0 from J, leaving 10 bases between them. Germline V gene sequence: CDR1 SNHLY, CDR2 FYNNEI. The CDR3 totals 15 residues. This chain's CDR3 is CASKDTSSGANVLTF. CDR3 coding DNA: TGTGCCAGCAAGGACACGTCCTCTGGGGCCAACGTCCTGACTTTC.

The genes are TRBV6-5 and TRBJ2-2; no clear D gene. The CDR3 totals 14 residues. From germline, CDR1 is MNHEY and CDR2 SVGAGI. Deletions cut 0 bases from V and 5 bases from J, with 7 bases between. The CDR3 sequence is CASSYSASTGELFF. CDR3 sequence (DNA): TGTGCCAGCAGTTACTCGGCTAGTACCGGGGAGCTGTTTTTT.

This clonotype came up many times. V is TRBV12-3 or TRBV12-4 and J is TRBJ2-3; TRBD2 agrees at 7 bases. V lost 5 bases to trimming and J lost 0 bases; unmatched junction nucleotides: 5. The CDR3 has 15 residues. The DNA of the CDR3 is TGTGCCAGCAGTCCACCGGGACTAAGCACAGATACGCAGTATTTT. Translation: CASSPPGLSTDTQYF.

CDR3 loop: CASSLVLGQYF. CDR3 DNA sequence: TGTGCCAGCAGCTTAGTACTGGGGCAGTACTTC. This sequence joins TRBV7-2 and TRBJ2-7; the D is unclear. This CDR3 spans 11 amino acids. The germline gives CDR1 SGHTA, CDR2 FQGNSA. V lost 1 base to trimming and J lost 9 bases, with 7 bases between them.

There are a few counts of this clonotype. V gene TRBV5-1 combines with J gene TRBJ2-1, with TRBD1 as a possible D gene (8 bases). Germline CDR1 reads SGHRS; CDR2 reads YFSETQ. This CDR3 region has 14 residues. The V end lost 3 bases, the J end lost 4 bases, and 11 bases lay between the germline ends. The CDR3 here is CASSSQGGYNEQFF. DNA for the CDR3: TGCGCCAGCAGCTCACAGGGGGGGTACAATGAGCAGTTCTTC.

There are many counts of this clonotype. The chain uses TRBV9 and TRBJ2-5; 7 positions agree with TRBD2. This CDR3 has 14 residues. V lost 4 bases to trimming and J lost 4 bases; unmatched junction nucleotides: 7. Germline CDR1 reads SGDLS; CDR2 reads YYNGEE. CDR3 protein: CASSLSGIRETQYF. The CDR3 DNA follows: TGTGCCAGCAGCCTGAGCGGGATACGAGAGACCCAGTACTTC.

This clonotype was recorded many times. The chain is built from TRBV5-1 and TRBJ1-4; D not resolved. Trimming removed 0 bases from V and 8 bases from J, with 11 bases in between. CDR1 and CDR2 from the germline V gene are SGHRS and YFSETQ. The CDR3 contains 14 residues. The CDR3 here is CASSLAYSPEKLFF. The CDR3 nucleotides read TGCGCCAGCAGCTTGGCCTACAGCCCAGAAAAACTGTTTTTT.

This clonotype was seen a few times. The chain has TRBV5-1 and TRBJ2-3; either TRBD1 or TRBD2 may supply D (5 bases each). Germline V gives CDR1 SGHRS, CDR2 YFSETQ. The germline V and J ends were trimmed by 5 bases and 2 bases, with 15 bases remaining between them. There are 15 residues in the CDR3. This CDR3 is CASRHRDAFTDTQYF. The CDR3 nucleotides are TGCGCCAGCAGACACCGGGACGCCTTCACAGATACGCAGTATTTT. The whole variable domain, filled in from reference TRBV5-1 and TRBJ2-3, reads KAGVTQTPRYLIKTRGQQVTLSCSPISGHRSVSWYQQTPGQGLQFLFEYFSETQRNKGNFPGRFSGRQFSNSRSEMNVSTLELGDSALYLCASRHRDAFTDTQYFGPGTRLTVL.

The chain is built from TRBV9 and TRBJ2-1; 7 bases line up with TRBD1. CDR1 is SGDLS, CDR2 YYNGEE, per germline. This CDR3 spans 13 amino acids. The J segment lost 4 bases and the V segment lost 3 bases, leaving 1 base of the junction unmatched. The CDR3 region is CASSGDRYNEQFF. The CDR3 bases are TGTGCCAGCAGCGGGGACAGATACAATGAGCAGTTCTTC.

The table lists this clonotype with many counts. This chain uses TRBV3-1 with TRBJ1-1; possible D gene TRBD1, 6 bases. Germline CDR1 and CDR2: LGHDT and YNNKEL (reference sequence). V was clipped by 0 bases and J by 5 bases, with 10 bases between them. The CDR3 has 14 amino acids. The CDR3 DNA reads TGTGCCAGCAGCCAAGAGGGGGCGCGGACTGAAGCTTTCTTT. It is translated as CASSQEGARTEAFF.

Note on this clonotype: A read error may be the cause here, since a much bigger clone is one base away. This rearrangement joins TRBV5-1 to TRBJ2-7; the D gene is possibly TRBD2 (5 bases). The CDR3 sequence is 15 residues long. CDR1 SGHRS and CDR2 YFSETQ come from the germline V gene. In nucleotides, the CDR3 is TGCACCAGCAGCTTGGTAACCAGCGGAGAATACGAGCAGTACTTC. Translating it yields CTSSLVTSGEYEQYF.

This clonotype was detected ten times or more. CDR3 DNA: TGCAGCGTTGAGGAGGGGGCCCTCTACAATGAGCAGTTCTTC. This sequence encodes CSVEEGALYNEQFF. The V call is TRBV29-1, the J call TRBJ2-1; D is perhaps TRBD1 (7 bases). The CDR3 has 14 amino acids. The germline gives CDR1 SQVTM, CDR2 ANQGSEA. The V and J ends lost 3 bases and 3 bases respectively, with 12 bases between them.

This clonotype occurred many times. This chain uses TRBV20-1 with TRBJ2-3, with D possibly being TRBD1 (6 bases). The CDR3 contains 15 residues. V lost 3 bases, J lost 2 bases, and 15 bases lay in between. The germline V gene encodes CDR1 DFQATT and CDR2 SNEGSKA (reference sequence). CDR3 coding DNA: TGCAGTGCTAGCCAAGCCGACAGGATCACAGATACGCAGTATTTT. This sequence encodes CSASQADRITDTQYF.

In this sample, this clonotype turned up many times. This chain joins TRBV3-1 and TRBJ2-1; D is possibly TRBD1 (6 bases). CDR3 length: 16 residues. The V and J ends lost 1 base and 0 bases respectively, with 10 bases between them. CDR1 and CDR2 (germline): LGHDT, YNNKEL (reference sequence). CDR3 sequence (DNA): TGTGCCAGCAGCCAAGCAGGGGAGAGCTCCTACAATGAGCAGTTCTTC. Its protein is CASSQAGESSYNEQFF.

This clonotype was found many times. The V call is TRBV6-6, the J call TRBJ2-1, with 7 positions matching TRBD2. V was clipped by 2 bases and J by 3 bases; unmatched bases: 7. CDR3 length: 16 amino acids. The germline gives CDR1 MNHNY, CDR2 SVGAGI (reference sequence). The CDR3 region has the DNA TGTGCCAGCAGTTACACTCGCGGGAGTCTCTACAATGAGCAGTTCTTC. Translation gives CASSYTRGSLYNEQFF.